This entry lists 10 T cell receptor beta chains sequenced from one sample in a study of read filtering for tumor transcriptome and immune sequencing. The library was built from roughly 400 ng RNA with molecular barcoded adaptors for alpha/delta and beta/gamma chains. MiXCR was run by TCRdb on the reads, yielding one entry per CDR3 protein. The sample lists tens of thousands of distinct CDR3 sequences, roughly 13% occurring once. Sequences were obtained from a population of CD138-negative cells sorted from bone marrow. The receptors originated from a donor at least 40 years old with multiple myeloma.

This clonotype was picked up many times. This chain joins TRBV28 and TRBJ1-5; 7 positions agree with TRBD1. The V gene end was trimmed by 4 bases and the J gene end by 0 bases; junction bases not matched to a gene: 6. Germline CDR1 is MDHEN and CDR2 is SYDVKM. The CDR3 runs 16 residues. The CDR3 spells CASSSTGWDSNQPQHF. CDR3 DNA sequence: TGTGCCAGCAGTTCGACAGGGTGGGATAGCAATCAGCCCCAGCATTTT.

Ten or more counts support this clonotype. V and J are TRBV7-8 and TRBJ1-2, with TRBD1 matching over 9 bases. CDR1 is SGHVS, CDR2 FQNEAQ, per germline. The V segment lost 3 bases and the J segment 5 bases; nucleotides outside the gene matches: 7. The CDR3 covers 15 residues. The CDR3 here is CASSFWTGEEYGYTF. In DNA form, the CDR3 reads TGTGCCAGCAGCTTTTGGACAGGGGAGGAGTATGGCTACACCTTC.

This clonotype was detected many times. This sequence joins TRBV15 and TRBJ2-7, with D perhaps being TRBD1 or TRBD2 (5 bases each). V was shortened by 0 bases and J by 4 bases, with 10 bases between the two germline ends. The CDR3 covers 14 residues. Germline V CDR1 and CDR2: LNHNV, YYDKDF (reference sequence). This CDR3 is CATSRDLGPYEQYF. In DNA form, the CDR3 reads TGTGCCACCAGCAGAGATTTGGGACCATACGAGCAGTACTTC.

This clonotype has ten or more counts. CDR3 coding DNA: TGCAGTGCTAGGCGTATTCAGTTCACGTCCTACGAGCAGTACTTC. It is translated as CSARRIQFTSYEQYF. The chain carries TRBV20-1 and TRBJ2-7; D is undetermined. The CDR3 spans 15 residues. The germline V and J ends were trimmed by 3 bases and 1 base, with 16 bases remaining between them. Germline loops: CDR1 DFQATT, CDR2 SNEGSKA (reference sequence).

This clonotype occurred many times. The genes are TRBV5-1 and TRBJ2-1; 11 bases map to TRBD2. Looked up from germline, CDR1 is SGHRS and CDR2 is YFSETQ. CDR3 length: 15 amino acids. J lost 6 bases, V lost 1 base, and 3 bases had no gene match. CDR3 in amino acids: CASSLTSGSLNEQFF. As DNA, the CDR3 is TGCGCCAGCAGCTTGACTAGCGGGAGCCTCAATGAGCAGTTCTTC.

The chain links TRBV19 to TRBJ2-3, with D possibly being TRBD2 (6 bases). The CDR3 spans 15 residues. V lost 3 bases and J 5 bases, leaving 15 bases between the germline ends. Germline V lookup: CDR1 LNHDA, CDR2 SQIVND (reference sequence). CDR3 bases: TGTGCCAGTAGTATCATCGCGACTAGGATAGATACGCAGTATTTT. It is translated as CASSIIATRIDTQYF.

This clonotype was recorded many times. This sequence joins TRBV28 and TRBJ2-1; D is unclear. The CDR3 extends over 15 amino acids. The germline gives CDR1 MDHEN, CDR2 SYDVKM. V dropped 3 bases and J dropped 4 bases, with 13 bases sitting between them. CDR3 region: CASSFMGNSYNEQFF. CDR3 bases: TGTGCCAGCAGTTTTATGGGGAATAGTTACAATGAGCAGTTCTTC. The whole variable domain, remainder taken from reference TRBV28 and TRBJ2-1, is DVKVTQSSRYLVKRTGEKVFLECVQDMDHENMFWYRQDPGLGLRLIYFSYDVKMKEKGDIPEGYSVSREKKERFSLILESASTNQTSMYLCASSFMGNSYNEQFFGPGTRLTVL.

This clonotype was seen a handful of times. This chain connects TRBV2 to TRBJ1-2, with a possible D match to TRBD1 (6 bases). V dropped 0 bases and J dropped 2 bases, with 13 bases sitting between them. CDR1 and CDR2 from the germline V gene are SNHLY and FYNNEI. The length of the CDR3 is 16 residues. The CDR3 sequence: CASSEARGGANYGYTF. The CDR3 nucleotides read TGTGCCAGCAGTGAAGCCCGAGGGGGGGCCAACTATGGCTACACCTTC.

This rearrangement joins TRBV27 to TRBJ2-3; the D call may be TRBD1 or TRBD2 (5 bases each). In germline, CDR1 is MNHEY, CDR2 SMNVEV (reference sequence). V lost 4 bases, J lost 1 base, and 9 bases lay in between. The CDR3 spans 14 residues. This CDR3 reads CASSSGDRTDTQYF. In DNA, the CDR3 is TGTGCCAGCAGTTCTGGGGACCGCACAGATACGCAGTATTTT.

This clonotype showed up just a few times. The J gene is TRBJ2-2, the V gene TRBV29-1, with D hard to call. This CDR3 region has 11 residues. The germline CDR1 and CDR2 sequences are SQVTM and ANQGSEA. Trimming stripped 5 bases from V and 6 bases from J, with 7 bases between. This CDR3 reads CSVLWAGELFF. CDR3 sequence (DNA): TGCAGCGTTTTATGGGCCGGGGAGCTGTTTTTT.